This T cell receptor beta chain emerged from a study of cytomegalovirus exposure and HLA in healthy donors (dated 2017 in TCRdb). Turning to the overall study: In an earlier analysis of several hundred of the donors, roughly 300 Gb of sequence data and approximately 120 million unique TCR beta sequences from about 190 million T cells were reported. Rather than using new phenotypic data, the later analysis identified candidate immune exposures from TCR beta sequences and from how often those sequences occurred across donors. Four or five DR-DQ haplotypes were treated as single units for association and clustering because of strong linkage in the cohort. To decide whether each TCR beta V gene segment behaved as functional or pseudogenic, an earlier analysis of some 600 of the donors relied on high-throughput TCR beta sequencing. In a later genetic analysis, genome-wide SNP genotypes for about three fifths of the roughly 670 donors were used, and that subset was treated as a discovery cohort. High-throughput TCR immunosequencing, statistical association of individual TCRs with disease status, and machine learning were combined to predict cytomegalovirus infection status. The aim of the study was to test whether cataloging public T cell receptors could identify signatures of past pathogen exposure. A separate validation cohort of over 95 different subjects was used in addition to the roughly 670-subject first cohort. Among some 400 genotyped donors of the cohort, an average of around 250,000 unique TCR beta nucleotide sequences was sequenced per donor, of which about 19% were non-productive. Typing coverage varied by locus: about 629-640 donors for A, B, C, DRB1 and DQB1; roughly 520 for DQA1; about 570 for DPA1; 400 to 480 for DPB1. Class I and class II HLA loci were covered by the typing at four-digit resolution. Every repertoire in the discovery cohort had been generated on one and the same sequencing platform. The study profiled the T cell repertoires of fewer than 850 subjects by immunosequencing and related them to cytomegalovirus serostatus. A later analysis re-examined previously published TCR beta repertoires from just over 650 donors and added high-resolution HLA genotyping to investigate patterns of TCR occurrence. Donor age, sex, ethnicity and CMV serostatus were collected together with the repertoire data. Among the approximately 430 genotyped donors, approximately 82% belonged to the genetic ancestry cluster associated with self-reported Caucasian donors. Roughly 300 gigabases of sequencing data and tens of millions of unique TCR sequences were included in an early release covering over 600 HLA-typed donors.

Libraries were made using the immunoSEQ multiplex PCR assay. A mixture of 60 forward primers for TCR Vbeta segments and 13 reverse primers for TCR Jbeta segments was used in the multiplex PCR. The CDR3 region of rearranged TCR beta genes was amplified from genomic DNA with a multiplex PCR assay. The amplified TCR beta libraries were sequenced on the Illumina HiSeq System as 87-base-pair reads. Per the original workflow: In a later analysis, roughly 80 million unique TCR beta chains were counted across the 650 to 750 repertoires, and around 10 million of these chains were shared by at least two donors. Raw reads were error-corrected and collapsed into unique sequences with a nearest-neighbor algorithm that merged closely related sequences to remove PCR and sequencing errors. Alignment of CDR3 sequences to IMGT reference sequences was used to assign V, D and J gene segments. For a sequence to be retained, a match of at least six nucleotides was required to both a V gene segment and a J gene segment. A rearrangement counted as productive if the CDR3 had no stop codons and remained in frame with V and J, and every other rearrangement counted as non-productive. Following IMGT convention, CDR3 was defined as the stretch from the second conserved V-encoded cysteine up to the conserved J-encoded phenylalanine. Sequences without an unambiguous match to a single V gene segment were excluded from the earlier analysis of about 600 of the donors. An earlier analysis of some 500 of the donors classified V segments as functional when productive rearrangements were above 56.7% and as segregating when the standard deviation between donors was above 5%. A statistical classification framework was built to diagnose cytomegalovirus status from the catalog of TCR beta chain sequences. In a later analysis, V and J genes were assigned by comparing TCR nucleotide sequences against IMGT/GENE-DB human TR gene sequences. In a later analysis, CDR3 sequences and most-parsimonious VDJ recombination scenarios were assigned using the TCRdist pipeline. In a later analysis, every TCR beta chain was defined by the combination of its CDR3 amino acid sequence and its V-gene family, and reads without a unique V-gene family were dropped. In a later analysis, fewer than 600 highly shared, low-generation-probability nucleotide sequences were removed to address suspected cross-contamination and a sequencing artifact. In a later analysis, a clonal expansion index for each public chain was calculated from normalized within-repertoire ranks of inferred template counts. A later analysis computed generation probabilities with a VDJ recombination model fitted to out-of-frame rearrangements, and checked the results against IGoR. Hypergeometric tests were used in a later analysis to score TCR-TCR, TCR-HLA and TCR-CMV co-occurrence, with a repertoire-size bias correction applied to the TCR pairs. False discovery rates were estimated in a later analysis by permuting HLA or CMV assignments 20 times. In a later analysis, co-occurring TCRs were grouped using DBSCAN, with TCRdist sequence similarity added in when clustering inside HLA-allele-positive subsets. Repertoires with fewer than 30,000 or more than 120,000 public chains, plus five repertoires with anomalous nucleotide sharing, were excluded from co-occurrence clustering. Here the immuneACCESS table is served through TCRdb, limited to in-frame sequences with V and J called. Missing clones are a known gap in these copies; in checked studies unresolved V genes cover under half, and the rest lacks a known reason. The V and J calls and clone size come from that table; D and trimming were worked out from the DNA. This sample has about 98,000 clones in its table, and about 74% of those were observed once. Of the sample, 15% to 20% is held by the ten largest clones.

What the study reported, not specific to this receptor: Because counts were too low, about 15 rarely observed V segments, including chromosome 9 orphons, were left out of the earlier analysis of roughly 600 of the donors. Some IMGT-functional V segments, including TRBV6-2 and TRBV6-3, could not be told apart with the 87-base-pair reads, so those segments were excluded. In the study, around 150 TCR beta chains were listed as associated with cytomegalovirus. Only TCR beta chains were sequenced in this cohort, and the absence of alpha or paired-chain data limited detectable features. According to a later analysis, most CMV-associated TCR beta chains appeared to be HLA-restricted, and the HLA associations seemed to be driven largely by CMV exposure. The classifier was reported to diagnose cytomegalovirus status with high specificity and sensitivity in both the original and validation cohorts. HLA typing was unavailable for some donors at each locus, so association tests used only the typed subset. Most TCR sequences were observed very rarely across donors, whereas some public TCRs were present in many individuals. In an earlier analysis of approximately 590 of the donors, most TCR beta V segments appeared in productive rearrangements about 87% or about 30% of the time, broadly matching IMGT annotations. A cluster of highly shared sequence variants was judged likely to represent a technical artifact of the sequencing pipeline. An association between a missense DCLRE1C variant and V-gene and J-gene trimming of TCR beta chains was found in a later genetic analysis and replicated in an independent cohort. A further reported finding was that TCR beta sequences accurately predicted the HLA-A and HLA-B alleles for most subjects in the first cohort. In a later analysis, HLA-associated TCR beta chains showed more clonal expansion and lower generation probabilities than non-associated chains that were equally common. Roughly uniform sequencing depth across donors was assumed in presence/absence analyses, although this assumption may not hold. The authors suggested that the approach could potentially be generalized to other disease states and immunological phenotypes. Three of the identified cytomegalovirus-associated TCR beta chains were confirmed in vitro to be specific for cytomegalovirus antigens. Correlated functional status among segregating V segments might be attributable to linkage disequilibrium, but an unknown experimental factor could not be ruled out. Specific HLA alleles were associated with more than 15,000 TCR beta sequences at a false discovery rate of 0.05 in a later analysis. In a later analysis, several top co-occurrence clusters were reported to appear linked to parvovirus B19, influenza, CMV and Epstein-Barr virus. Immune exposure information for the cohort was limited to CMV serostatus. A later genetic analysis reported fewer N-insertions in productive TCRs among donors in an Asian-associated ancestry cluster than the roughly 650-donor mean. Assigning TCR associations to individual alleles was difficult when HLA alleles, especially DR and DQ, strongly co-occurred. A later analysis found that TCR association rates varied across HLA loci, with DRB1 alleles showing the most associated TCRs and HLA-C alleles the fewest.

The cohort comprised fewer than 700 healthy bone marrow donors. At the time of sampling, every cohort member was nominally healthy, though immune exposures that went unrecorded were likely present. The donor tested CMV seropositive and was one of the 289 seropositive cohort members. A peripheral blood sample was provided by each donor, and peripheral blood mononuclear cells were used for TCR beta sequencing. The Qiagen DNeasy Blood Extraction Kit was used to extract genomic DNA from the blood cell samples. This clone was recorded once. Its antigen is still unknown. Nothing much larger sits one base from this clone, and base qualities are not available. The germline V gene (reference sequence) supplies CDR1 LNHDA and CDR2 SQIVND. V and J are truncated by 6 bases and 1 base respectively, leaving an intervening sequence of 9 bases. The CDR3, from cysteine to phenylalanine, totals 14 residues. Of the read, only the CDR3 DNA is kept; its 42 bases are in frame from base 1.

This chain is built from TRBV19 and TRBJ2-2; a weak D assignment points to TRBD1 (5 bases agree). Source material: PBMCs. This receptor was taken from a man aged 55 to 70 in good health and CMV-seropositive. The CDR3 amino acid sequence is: CASSQGLNTGELFF. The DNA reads TGTGCCAGTAGCCAGGGATTGAACACCGGGGAGCTGTTTTTT.